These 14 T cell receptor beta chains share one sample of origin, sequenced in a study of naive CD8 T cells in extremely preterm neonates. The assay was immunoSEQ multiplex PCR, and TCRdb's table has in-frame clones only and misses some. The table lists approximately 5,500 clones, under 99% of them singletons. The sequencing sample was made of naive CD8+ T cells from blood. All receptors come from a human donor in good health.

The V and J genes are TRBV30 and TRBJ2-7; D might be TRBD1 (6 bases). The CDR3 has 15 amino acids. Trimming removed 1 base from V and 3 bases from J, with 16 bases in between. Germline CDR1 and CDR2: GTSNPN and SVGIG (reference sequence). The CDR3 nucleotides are TGTGCCTGGAGTGGGGGACATAAAAGTTACTACGAGCAGTACTTC. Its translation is CAWSGGHKSYYEQYF.

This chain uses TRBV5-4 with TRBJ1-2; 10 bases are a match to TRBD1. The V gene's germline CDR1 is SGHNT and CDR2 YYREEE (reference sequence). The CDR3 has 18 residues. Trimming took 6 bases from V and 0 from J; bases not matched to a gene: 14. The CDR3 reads CASKGPGQGGRTNYGYTF. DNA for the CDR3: TGTGCCAGCAAAGGTCCTGGACAGGGGGGAAGAACTAACTATGGCTACACCTTC. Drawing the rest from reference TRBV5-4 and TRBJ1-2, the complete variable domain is ETGVTQSPTHLIKTRGQQVTLRCSSQSGHNTVSWYQQALGQGPQFIFQYYREEENGRGNFPPRFSGLQFPNYSSELNVNALELDDSALYLCASKGPGQGGRTNYGYTFGSGTRLTVV.

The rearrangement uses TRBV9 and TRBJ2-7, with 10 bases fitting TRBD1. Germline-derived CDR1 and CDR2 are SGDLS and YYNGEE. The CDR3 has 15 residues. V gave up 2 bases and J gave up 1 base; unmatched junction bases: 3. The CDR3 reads CASSVGTGASYEQYF. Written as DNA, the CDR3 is TGTGCCAGCAGCGTGGGGACAGGGGCTTCCTACGAGCAGTACTTC.

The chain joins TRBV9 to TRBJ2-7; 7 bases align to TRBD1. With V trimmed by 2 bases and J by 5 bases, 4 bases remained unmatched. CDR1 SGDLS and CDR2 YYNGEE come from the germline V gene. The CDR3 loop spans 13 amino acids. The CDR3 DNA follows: TGTGCCAGCAGCGTCGGTGGGACAGACGAGCAGTACTTC. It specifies CASSVGGTDEQYF.

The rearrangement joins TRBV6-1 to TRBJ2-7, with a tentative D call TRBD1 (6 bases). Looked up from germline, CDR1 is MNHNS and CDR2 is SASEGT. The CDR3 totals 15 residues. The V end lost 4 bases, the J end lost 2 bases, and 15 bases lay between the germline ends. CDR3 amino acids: CASSGMGALPYEQYF. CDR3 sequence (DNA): TGTGCCAGCAGTGGAATGGGGGCTCTTCCCTACGAGCAGTACTTC.

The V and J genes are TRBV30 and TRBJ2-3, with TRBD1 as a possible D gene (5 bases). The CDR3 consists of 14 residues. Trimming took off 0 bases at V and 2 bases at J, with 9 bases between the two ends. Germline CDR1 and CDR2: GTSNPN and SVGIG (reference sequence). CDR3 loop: CAWSVAGPTDTQYF. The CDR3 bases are TGTGCCTGGAGTGTGGCAGGGCCCACAGATACGCAGTATTTT.

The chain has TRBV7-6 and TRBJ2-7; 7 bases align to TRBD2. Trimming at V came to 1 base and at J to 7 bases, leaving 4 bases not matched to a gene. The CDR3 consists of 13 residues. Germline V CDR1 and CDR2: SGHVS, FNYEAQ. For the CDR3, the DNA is TGTGCCAGCAGCTTAGATGGGCGGGAGGAGCAGTACTTC. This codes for CASSLDGREEQYF. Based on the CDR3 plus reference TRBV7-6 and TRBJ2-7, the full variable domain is GAGVSQSPRYKVTKRGQDVALRCDPISGHVSLYWYRQALGQGPEFLTYFNYEAQQDKSGLPNDRFSAERPEGSISTLTIQRTEQRDSAMYRCASSLDGREEQYFGPGTRLTVT.

CDR3 in amino acids: CASRDTSGYTF. DNA of the CDR3: TGTGCCAGCAGGGACACGAGTGGCTACACCTTC. The chain couples TRBV25-1 to TRBJ1-2; weak D call: TRBD1 (5 bases). CDR1 is MGHDK, CDR2 SYGVNS, per germline. The CDR3 is 11 amino acids. V lost 6 bases and J 7 bases, leaving 9 bases between the germline ends.

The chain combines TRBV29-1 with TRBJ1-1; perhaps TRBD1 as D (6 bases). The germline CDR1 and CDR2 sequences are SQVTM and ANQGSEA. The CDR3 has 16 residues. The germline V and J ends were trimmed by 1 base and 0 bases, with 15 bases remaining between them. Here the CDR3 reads CSVEGGQAGVNTEAFF. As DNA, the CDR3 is TGCAGCGTTGAAGGAGGGCAGGCAGGGGTGAACACTGAAGCTTTCTTT.

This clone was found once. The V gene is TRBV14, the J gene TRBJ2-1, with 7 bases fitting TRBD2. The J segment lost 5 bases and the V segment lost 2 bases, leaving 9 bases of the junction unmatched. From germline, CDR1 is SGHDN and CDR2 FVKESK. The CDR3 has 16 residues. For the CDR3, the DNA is TGTGCCAGCAGCCAAAAGGTCCGGGACTATCACAATGAGCAGTTCTTC. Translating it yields CASSQKVRDYHNEQFF.

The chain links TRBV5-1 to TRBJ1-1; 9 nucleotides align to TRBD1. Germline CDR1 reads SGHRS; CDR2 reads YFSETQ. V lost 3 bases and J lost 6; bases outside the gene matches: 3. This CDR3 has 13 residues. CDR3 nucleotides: TGCGCCAGCAGCTGGGACAGGGCCCCTGAAGCTTTCTTT. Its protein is CASSWDRAPEAFF.

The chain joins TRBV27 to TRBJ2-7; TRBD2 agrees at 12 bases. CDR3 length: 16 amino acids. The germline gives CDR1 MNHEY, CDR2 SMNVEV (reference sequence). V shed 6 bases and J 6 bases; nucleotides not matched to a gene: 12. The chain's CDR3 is CASRSTSGRRGGEQYF. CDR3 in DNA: TGTGCCAGCAGGTCGACTAGCGGGAGACGCGGGGGCGAGCAGTACTTC.

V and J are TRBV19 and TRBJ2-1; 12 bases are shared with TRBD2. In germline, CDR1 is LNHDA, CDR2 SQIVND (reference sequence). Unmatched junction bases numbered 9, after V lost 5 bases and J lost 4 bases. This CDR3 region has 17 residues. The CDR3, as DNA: TGTGCCAGTAGTTTCGATGCCGGGACTAGCGGGTACAATGAGCAGTTCTTC. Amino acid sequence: CASSFDAGTSGYNEQFF.

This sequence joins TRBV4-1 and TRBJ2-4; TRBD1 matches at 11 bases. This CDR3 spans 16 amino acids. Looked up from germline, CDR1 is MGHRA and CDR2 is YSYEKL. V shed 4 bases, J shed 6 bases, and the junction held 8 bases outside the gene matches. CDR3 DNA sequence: TGCGCCAGCAGCCTCGGACAGGGGGCCGTTGGAAACATTCAGTACTTC. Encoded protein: CASSLGQGAVGNIQYF.